This record concerns one T cell receptor (beta chain) sequence. The CDR3 consists of 14 residues. Looked up from germline, CDR1 is MDHEN and CDR2 is SYDVKM. With 7 bases removed from V and 5 bases from J, the gap between germline ends came to 15 bases. The data originate from a study of blood T cell repertoires in COVID-19. Study background: The United States, Italy and Spain supplied acute and convalescent COVID-19 samples. PBMCs, B-cell-depleted T cells, or T cells were the source of the cDNA or gDNA that made up the material.

Study processing details: Estimation of nucleated cell counts relied on the amplification of reference gene primers. The repertoire was sequenced with immunoSEQ multiplex PCR; TCRdb's copy has only in-frame clones and lacks some. The DNA gave D and trimming, while V, J and clone size come from that table. Here the sample spans under 95,000 clones, about nine tenths being singletons. Material: peripheral blood. The clonotype was recovered from a woman aged 50 to 65 in a cohort sampled during active COVID-19. This sequence joins TRBV28 and TRBJ1-5, with TRBD1 as a possible D gene (6 bases). CDR3 region: CASKRTALDQPQHF. The CDR3 nucleotides read TGTGCCAGCAAACGGACAGCCCTCGATCAGCCCCAGCATTTT.